Listed below are T cell receptor beta chains from one sample, sequenced in a study of beta chain features in type 1 diabetes. Generated by immunoSEQ multiplex PCR, the TCRdb table keeps only in-frame clones and is missing some. The sample lists roughly 260,000 clones, approximately 11% occurring once. The material sequenced was naive CD4+ T cells from blood. All receptors derive from a man aged 25-45 years with type 1 diabetes. The CDR3 runs from the conserved cysteine through the conserved F or W. Fields, in order: D gene, J gene, clone size, V gene, CDR3 DNA, CDR3 protein. The D gene is left open where the match is weak. The size field is filled for only some rows; it gives once, few, many or a size class.

>-|TRBJ2-2|few|TRBV2
TGTGCCGGTCGGAGGAACACCGGGGAGCTGTTTTTT
CAGRRNTGELFF
>TRBD1|TRBJ1-1|few|TRBV18
TGTGCCAGCTCACCAGTGGGACAGTCGACTGAAGCTTTCTTT
CASSPVGQSTEAFF
>TRBD2|TRBJ2-7|-|TRBV7-8
TGTGCCAGCAGCCGTCGCCCCGAGCTAGCGGGGAACTACGAGCAGTACTTC
CASSRRPELAGNYEQYF
>-|TRBJ1-4|few|TRBV25-1
TGTGCCAGCAGTGAATGGGCAGGGGATGAAAAACTGTTTTTT
CASSEWAGDEKLFF
>-|TRBJ1-5|-|TRBV7-2
TGTGCCAGCAGCTTCCAGGGGATTCAGCCCCAGCATTTT
CASSFQGIQPQHF
>-|TRBJ2-6|-|TRBV5-1
TGCGCCAGCAGCCTGACATCGCCGACGAGCTCTGGGGCCAACGTCCTGACTTTC
CASSLTSPTSSGANVLTF
>-|TRBJ2-3|-|TRBV7-2
TGTGCCAGCAGCTTAGCGGGGACTGCTCTAGATACGCAGTATTTT
CASSLAGTALDTQYF
>TRBD2|TRBJ2-7|few|TRBV12-5
TGTGCTAGTGGTTTTGGGGAGGGCTACGAGCAGTACTTC
CASGFGEGYEQYF
>TRBD1|TRBJ1-1|-|TRBV6-5
TGTGCCAGCAGTTACTTTGGGACAGGTGAAGCTTTCTTT
CASSYFGTGEAFF
>-|TRBJ2-2|-|TRBV5-1
TGCGCCAGCAGGGCCGCCCCGAACACCGGGGAGCTGTTTTTT
CASRAAPNTGELFF
>-|TRBJ2-1|few|TRBV4-2
TGTGCCAGCAGCCCAACAGGCTCCTACAATGAGCAGTTCTTC
CASSPTGSYNEQFF
>-|TRBJ2-2|-|TRBV21-1
TGTGCCTTCGCCCCTAGACAGGGGGGTGATGCCGGGGAGCTGTTTTTT
CAFAPRQGGDAGELFF
>TRBD1|TRBJ1-1|once|TRBV5-4
TGTGCCAGCAGCTTGGCCTCCCAGGGGGGCACTGAAGCTTTCTTT
CASSLASQGGTEAFF
>TRBD2|TRBJ2-5|-|TRBV5-4
TGTGCCAGCAGCTCCGTAGCGGGGAGGGGCTATCAAGAGACCCAGTACTTC
CASSSVAGRGYQETQYF
>TRBD1|TRBJ1-2|-|TRBV2
TGTGCCAGCAGACCTGACAGGGCTGCTGGCTACACCTTC
CASRPDRAAGYTF
>-|TRBJ1-5|-|TRBV30
TGTGCCTGGTCCCAGGGTCTGGTGGGTGGTCAGCCCCAGCATTTT
CAWSQGLVGGQPQHF
>-|TRBJ1-5|-|TRBV19
TGTGCCAGTAGTAAGCTCCAGGGGCAGCCCCAGCATTTT
CASSKLQGQPQHF
>-|TRBJ2-3|few|TRBV1
TGCACCAGACTCCCTAGCGGGGGCTGGGCAGATACGCAGTATTTT
CTRLPSGGWADTQYF
>TRBD1|TRBJ1-1|-|TRBV5-4
TGTGCCAGCAGGTCCAACAGGGGGGCGAACACTGAAGCTTTCTTT
CASRSNRGANTEAFF
>TRBD1|TRBJ2-1|-|TRBV7-9
TGTGCCAGCAGCTTATACAGGGGGCTACACAATGAGCAGTTCTTC
CASSLYRGLHNEQFF
>-|TRBJ1-1|-|TRBV29-1
TGCAGCGTAACCACACAGGGTTCAGCGGCTTTCTTT
CSVTTQGSAAFF
>-|TRBJ2-1|few|TRBV30
TGTGCCTGGAGTGTAGCGGGTGGCGAGCAGTTCTTC
CAWSVAGGEQFF
>TRBD1|TRBJ2-7|-|TRBV27
TGTGCCAGCAGTCTGGACAGGGGGTACGAGCAGTACTTC
CASSLDRGYEQYF
>-|TRBJ2-3|-|TRBV5-4
TGTGCCAGCAGCTTAGGCGGGGGCACAGATACGCAGTATTTT
CASSLGGGTDTQYF
>-|TRBJ2-6|few|TRBV2
TGTGCCAGCAGCGGGGGACTCTTTCGAAAAGGGGCCAACGTCCTGACTTTC
CASSGGLFRKGANVLTF
>-|TRBJ2-7|few|TRBV7-2
TGTGCCAGCAGTCATGACAGGCCCGAGCAGTACTTC
CASSHDRPEQYF
>-|TRBJ2-2|-|TRBV9
TGTGCCAGCAGCGTTGGACTGATCACCGGGGAGCTGTTTTTT
CASSVGLITGELFF
>-|TRBJ2-5|few|TRBV11-2
TGTGCCAGCAGCCGTCGGGCTGCCGGGGGTTTCGAGACCCAGTACTTC
CASSRRAAGGFETQYF
>TRBD2|TRBJ2-1|-|TRBV4-1
TGCGCCAGCAGCCAAGGCCCAGCGGGGGGTTACAATGAGCAGTTCTTC
CASSQGPAGGYNEQFF
>-|TRBJ2-5|-|TRBV18
TGTGCCAGCTCACCAAGCGGCGATCAAGAGACCCAGTACTTC
CASSPSGDQETQYF
>-|TRBJ2-3|few|TRBV30
TGTGCCTGGAGTGGGAGAAGATATGCGCAGTATTTT
CAWSGRRYAQYF
>-|TRBJ2-3|few|TRBV9
TGTGCCAGCAGCGTACTTGCGGGGGCGGCAGATACGCAGTATTTT
CASSVLAGAADTQYF